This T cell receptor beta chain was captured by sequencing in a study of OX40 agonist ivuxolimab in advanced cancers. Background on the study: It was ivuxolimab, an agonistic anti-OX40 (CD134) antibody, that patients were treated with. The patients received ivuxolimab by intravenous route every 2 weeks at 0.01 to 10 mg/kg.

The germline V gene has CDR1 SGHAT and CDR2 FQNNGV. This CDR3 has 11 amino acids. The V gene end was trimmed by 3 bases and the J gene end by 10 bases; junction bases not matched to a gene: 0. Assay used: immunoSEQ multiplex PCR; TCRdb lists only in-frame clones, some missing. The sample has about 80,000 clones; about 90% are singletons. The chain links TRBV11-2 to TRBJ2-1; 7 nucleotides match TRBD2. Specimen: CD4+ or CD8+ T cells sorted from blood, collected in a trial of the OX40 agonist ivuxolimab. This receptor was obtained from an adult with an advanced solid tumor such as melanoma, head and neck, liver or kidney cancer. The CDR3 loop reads CASSFGGEQFF. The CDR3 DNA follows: TGTGCCAGCAGCTTCGGGGGGGAGCAGTTCTTC.